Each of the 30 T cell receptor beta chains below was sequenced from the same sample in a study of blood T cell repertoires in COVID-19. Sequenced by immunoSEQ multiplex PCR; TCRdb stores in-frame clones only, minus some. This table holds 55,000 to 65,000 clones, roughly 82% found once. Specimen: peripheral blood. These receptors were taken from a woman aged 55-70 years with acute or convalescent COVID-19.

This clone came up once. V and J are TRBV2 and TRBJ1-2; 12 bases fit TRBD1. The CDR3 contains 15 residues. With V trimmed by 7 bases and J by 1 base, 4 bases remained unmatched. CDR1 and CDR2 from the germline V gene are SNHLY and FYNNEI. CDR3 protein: CASTGTGGINYGYTF. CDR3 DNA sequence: TGTGCCAGCACCGGGACAGGGGGCATTAACTATGGCTACACCTTC.

CDR3 loop: CASSFGTGGDYGYTF. The CDR3 DNA is TGTGCCAGCAGCTTTGGGACAGGGGGCGACTATGGCTACACCTTC. The rearrangement joins TRBV7-9 to TRBJ1-2, with 12 bases identical to TRBD1. J was trimmed by 3 bases and V by 3 bases; bases with no gene match: 2. CDR3 size: 15 residues. Germline CDR1 is SEHNR and CDR2 is FQNEAQ (reference sequence).

The CDR3 protein is CASLRGTGYEQYF. The CDR3 DNA follows: TGTGCCAGCCTCCGGGGGACTGGTTACGAGCAGTACTTC. The V call is TRBV6-5, the J call TRBJ2-7; tentatively, D is TRBD2 (6 bases). The V gene's germline CDR1 is MNHEY and CDR2 SVGAGI. The CDR3 totals 13 residues. V was pared by 8 bases and J by 4 bases, with 15 bases between.

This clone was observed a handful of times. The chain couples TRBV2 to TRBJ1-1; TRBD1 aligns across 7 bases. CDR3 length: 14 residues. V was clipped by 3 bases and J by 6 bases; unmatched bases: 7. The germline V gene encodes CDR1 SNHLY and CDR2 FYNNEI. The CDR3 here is CASSDYRQGSEAFF. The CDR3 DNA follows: TGTGCCAGCAGTGATTATCGACAGGGCTCTGAAGCTTTCTTT.

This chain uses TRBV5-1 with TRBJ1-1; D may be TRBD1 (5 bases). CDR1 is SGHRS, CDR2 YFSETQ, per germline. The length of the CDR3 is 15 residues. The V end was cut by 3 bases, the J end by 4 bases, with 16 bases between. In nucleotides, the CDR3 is TGCGCCAGCAGCTACAGAGCCACGGGGGGCACTGAAGCTTTCTTT. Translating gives CASSYRATGGTEAFF.

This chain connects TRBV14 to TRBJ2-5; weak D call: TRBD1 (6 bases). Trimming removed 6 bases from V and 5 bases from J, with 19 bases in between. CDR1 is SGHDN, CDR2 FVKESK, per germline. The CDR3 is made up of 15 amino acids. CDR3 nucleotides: TGTGCCAGCAGACCGATGACAGGTGATGGGGAGACCCAGTACTTC. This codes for CASRPMTGDGETQYF.

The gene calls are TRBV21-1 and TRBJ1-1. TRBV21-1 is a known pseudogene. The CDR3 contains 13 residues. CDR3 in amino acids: CASSNRGTTEAFF. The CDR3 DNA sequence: TGTGCCAGCAGCAACCGGGGGACTACTGAAGCTTTCTTT.

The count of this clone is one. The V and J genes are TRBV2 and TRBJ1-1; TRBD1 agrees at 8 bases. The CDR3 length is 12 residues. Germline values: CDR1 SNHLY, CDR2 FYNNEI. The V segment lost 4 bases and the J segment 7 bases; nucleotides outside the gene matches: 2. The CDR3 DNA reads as TGTGCCAGCAGTGGGACAGGGATTGAAGCTTTCTTT. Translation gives CASSGTGIEAFF. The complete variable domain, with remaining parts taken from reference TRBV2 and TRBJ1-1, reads EPEVTQTPSHQVTQMGQEVILRCVPISNHLYFYWYRQILGQKVEFLVSFYNNEISEKSEIFDDQFSVERPDGSNFTLKIRSTKLEDSAMYFCASSGTGIEAFFGQGTRLTVV.

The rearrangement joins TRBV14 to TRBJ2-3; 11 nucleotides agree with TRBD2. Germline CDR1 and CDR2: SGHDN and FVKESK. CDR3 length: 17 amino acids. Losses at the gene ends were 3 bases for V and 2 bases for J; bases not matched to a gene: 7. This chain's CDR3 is CASSHPVTSGVTDTQYF. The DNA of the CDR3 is TGTGCCAGCAGCCATCCCGTGACTAGCGGGGTCACAGATACGCAGTATTTT.

The CDR3 DNA sequence: TGTGCCAGCAGGGCACAGGGTATAGCCTACGAGCAGTACTTC. This sequence encodes CASRAQGIAYEQYF. V is TRBV6-5 and J is TRBJ2-7; D perhaps matches TRBD1 (6 bases). Per the germline V gene, CDR1 is MNHEY and CDR2 is SVGAGI. Trimming removed 6 bases from V and 2 bases from J, with 14 bases in between. CDR3 length: 14 residues.

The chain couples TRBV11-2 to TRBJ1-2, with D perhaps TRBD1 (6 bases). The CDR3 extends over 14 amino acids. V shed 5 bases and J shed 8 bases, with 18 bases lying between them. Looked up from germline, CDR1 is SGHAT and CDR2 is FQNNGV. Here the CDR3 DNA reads TGTGCCAGCAGCCTACAAGTACAGGGCTCCGGCTACACCTTC. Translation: CASSLQVQGSGYTF.

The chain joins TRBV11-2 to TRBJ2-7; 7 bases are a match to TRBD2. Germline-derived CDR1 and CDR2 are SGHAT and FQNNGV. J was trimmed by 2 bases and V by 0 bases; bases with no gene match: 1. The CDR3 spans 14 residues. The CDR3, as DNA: TGTGCCAGCAGCTTAGATCGGGGGGCCTACGAGCAGTACTTC. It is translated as CASSLDRGAYEQYF.

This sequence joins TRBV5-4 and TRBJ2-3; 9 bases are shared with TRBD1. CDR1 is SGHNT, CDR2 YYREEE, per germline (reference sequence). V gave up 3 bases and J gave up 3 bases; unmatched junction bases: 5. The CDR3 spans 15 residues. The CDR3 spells CASSSSGQGTDTQYF. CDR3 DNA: TGTGCCAGCAGCTCCTCGGGACAGGGAACAGATACGCAGTATTTT.

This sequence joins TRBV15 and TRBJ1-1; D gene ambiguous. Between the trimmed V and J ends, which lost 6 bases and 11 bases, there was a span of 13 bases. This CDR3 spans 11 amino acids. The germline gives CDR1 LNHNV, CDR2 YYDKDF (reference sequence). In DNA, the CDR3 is TGTGCCACCAGGTCGGGGAGAGAGGCTTTCTTT. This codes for CATRSGREAFF.

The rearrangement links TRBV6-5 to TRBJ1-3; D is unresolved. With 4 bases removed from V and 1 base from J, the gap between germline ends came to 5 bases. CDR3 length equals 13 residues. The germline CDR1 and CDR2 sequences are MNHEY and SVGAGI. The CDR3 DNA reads TGTGCCAGCAGTTCGGGGTCTGGAAACACCATATATTTT. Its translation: CASSSGSGNTIYF.

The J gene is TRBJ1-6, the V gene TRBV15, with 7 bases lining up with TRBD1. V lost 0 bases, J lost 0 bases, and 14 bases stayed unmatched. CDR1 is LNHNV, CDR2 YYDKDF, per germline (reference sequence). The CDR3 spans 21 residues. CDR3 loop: CATSRDRQGTRLSSYNSPLHF. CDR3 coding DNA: TGTGCCACCAGCAGAGACAGACAGGGAACGAGGCTGAGCTCCTATAATTCACCCCTCCACTTT.

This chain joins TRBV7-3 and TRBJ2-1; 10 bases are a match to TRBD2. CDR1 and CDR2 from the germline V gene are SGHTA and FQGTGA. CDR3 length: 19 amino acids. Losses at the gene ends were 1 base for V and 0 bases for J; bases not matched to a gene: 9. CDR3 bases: TGTGCCAGCAGCTTAAGAAGTACTAGCGGGGAGAGCTCCTACAATGAGCAGTTCTTC. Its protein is CASSLRSTSGESSYNEQFF.

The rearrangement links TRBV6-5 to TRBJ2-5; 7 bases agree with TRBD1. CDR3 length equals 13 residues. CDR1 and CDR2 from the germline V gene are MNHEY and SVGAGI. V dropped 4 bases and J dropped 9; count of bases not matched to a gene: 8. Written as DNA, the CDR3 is TGTGCCAGCAGTTCCCCGGGACAGCCTTCCCAGTACTTC. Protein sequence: CASSSPGQPSQYF.

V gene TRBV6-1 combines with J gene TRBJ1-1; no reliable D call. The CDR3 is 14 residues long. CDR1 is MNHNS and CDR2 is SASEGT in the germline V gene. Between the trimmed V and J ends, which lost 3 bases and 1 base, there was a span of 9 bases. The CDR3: CASSDLPRNTEAFF. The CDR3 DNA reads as TGTGCCAGCAGTGACCTCCCCAGGAACACTGAAGCTTTCTTT.

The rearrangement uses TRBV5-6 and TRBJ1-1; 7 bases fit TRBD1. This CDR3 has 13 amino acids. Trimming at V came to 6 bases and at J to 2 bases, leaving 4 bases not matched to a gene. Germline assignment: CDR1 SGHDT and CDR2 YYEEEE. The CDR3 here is CASTRTGNTEAFF. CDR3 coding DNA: TGTGCCAGCACCCGGACAGGCAACACTGAAGCTTTCTTT.

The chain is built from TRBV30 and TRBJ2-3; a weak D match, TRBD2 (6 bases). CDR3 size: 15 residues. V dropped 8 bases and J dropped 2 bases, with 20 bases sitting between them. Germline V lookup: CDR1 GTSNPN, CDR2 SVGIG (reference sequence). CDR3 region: CAGVEGGAYTDTQYF. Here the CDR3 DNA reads TGTGCCGGTGTAGAGGGCGGGGCCTACACAGATACGCAGTATTTT. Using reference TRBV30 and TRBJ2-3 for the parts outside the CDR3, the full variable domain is SQTIHQWPATLVQPVGSPLSLECTVEGTSNPNLYWYRQAAGRGLQLLFYSVGIGQISSEVPQNLSASRPQDRQFILSSKKLLLSDSGFYLCAGVEGGAYTDTQYFGPGTRLTVL.

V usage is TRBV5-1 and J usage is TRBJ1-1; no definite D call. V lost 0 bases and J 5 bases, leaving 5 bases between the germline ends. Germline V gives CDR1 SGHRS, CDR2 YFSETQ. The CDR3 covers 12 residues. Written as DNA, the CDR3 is TGCGCCAGCAGCTTGGTAGAGACTGAAGCTTTCTTT. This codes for CASSLVETEAFF.

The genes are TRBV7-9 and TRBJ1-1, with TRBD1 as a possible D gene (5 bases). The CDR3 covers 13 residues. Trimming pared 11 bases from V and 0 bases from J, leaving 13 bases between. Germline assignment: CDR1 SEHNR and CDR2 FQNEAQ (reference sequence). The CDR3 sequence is CAGGGRLNTEAFF. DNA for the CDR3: TGTGCCGGGGGAGGCAGGTTGAACACTGAAGCTTTCTTT.

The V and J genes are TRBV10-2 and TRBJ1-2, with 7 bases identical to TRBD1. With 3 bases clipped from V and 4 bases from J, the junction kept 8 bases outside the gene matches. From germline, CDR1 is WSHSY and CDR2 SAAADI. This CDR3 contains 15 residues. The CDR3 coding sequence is TGCGCCAGCAGTGAAGGGACAGACCCCTCCTATGGCTACACCTTC. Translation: CASSEGTDPSYGYTF.

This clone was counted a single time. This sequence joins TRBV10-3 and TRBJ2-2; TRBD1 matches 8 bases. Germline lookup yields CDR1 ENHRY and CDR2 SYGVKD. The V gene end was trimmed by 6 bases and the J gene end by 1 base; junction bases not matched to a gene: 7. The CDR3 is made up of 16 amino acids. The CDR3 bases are TGTGCCATCAGAGACGCAGGACAGGGGAACACCGGGGAGCTGTTTTTT. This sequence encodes CAIRDAGQGNTGELFF.

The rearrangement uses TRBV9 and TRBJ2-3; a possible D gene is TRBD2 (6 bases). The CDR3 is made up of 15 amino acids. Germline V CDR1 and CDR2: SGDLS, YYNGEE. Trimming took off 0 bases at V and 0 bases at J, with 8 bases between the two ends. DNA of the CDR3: TGTGCCAGCAGCGTAGTAGCGGTAAGCACAGATACGCAGTATTTT. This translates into CASSVVAVSTDTQYF.

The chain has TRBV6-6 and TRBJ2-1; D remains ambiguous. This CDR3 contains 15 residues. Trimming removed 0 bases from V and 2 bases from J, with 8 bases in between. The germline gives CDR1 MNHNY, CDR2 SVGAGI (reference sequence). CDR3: CASSYSEWTYNEQFF. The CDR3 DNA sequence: TGTGCCAGCAGTTACTCGGAGTGGACCTACAATGAGCAGTTCTTC.

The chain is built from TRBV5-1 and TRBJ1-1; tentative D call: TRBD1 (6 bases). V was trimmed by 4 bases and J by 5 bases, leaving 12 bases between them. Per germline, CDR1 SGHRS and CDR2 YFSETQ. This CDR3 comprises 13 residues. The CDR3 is CASSQGPKTEAFF. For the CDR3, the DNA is TGCGCCAGCAGCCAGGGGCCGAAGACTGAAGCTTTCTTT.

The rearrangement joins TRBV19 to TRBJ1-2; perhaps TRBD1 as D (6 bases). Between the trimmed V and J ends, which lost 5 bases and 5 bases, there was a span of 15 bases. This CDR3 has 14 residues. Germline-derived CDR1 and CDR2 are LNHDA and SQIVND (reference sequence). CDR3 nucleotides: TGTGCCAGTAGTCAAACCGGGACACCTTATGGCTACACCTTC. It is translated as CASSQTGTPYGYTF.

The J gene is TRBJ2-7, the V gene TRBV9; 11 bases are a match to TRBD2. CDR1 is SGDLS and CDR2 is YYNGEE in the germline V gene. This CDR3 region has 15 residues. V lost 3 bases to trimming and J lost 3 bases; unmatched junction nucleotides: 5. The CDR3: CASSALAGGDYEQYF. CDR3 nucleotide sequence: TGTGCCAGCAGCGCCTTAGCGGGGGGGGACTACGAGCAGTACTTC.